These T cell receptor beta chains were read from a single sample in a study of blood T cell repertoires in COVID-19. Only in-frame clones appear in the TCRdb table, and some are missing; sequencing was by immunoSEQ multiplex PCR. The sample shows some 200,000 clones, under 95% of them seen only once. What was sequenced was peripheral blood. All receptors come from a young man with acute or convalescent COVID-19. The CDR3 runs from the conserved cysteine through the conserved F or W. A D gene is named only where the DNA matches it firmly. Only some rows state a clone size, as once, few, many or a class for expanded clones.

D gene	clone size	J gene	V gene	CDR3 DNA	CDR3 protein
TRBD2	-	TRBJ2-3	TRBV7-8	TGTGCCAGCAGCCCACTGCGTCGCGGGGGGGGGTATGACACAGATACGCAGTATTTT	CASSPLRRGGGYDTDTQYF
-	few	TRBJ1-2	TRBV30	TGTGCCTGGGCAGGGGAAATTGACTATGGCTACACCTTC	CAWAGEIDYGYTF
TRBD1	-	TRBJ2-1	TRBV3-1/TRBV3-2	TGTGCCAGCAGCCAAACCTCGACAGGGTATAGCCACAATGAGCAGTTCTTC	CASSQTSTGYSHNEQFF
-	-	TRBJ2-3	TRBV28	TGTGCCAGCAGTGTCAGTGATGCGGCTAGCACAGATACGCAGTATTTT	CASSVSDAASTDTQYF
TRBD1	-	TRBJ1-3	TRBV10-1	TGCGCCAGCAGCCCGGGACAGGCTGGAAACACCATATATTTT	CASSPGQAGNTIYF
TRBD1	-	TRBJ2-7	TRBV4-1	TGCGCCAGCGGTCATCCAGGACAGGGTTACTACGAGCAGTACTTC	CASGHPGQGYYEQYF
TRBD2	-	TRBJ2-1	TRBV7-9	TGTGCCAGCAGCCGGCGGGAGGGCGGGGGCGATGAGCAGTTCTTC	CASSRREGGGDEQFF
TRBD1	-	TRBJ1-1	TRBV3-1/TRBV3-2	TGTGCCAGCAGCCACCGGACAGGGGGAATCAGGGACACTGAAGCTTTCTTT	CASSHRTGGIRDTEAFF
-	-	TRBJ1-2	TRBV30	TGTGCCTGGATGGGACAAAACTATGGCTACACCTTC	CAWMGQNYGYTF
TRBD1	-	TRBJ2-2	TRBV28	TGTGCCAGCAACCCAGGGGGACCCGTCACCGGGGAGCTGTTTTTT	CASNPGGPVTGELFF
-	many	TRBJ1-1	TRBV4-2	TGTGCCAGCAGCCAAGATAGGGGAAGGAACACTGAAGCTTTCTTT	CASSQDRGRNTEAFF
-	-	TRBJ2-2	TRBV30	TGTGCCTGGAGTGTAGGGGCGAACACCGGGGAGCTGTTTTTT	CAWSVGANTGELFF
-	-	TRBJ2-7	TRBV11-2	TGTGCCAGCAGCTCGGACAGAACTTACGAGCAGTACTTC	CASSSDRTYEQYF
-	-	TRBJ2-3	TRBV28	TGTGCCAGCAGTTTACTCGCGCCAGATACGCAGTATTTT	CASSLLAPDTQYF
-	-	TRBJ2-5	TRBV3-1/TRBV3-2	TGTGCCAGCAGCCAAAGAAATTCTAGGCGGGGGACCCAGTACTTC	CASSQRNSRRGTQYF